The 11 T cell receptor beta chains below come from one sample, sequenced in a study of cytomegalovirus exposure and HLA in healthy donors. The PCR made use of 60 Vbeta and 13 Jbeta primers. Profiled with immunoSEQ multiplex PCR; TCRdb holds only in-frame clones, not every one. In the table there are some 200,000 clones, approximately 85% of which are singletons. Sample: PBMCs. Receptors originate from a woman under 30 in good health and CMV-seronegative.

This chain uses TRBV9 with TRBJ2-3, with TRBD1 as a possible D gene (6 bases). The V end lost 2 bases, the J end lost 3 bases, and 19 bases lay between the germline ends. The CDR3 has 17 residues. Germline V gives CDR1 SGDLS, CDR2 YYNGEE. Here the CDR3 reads CASSVNPLQGNTDTQYF. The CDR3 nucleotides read TGTGCCAGCAGCGTCAACCCATTACAGGGTAATACAGATACGCAGTATTTT.

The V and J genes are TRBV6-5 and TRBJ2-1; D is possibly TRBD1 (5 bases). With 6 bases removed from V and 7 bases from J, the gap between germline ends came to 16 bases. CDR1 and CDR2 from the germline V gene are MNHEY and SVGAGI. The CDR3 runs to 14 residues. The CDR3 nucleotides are TGTGCCAGCAGCTCCCTGGGGCTAGTTAATGAGCAGTTCTTC. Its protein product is CASSSLGLVNEQFF.

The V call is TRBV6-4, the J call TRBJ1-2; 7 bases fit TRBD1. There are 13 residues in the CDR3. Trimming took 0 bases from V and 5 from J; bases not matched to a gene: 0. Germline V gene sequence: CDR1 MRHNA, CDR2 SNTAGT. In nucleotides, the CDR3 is TGTGCCAGCAGTGACTCGACAGGGTATGGCTACACCTTC. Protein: CASSDSTGYGYTF.

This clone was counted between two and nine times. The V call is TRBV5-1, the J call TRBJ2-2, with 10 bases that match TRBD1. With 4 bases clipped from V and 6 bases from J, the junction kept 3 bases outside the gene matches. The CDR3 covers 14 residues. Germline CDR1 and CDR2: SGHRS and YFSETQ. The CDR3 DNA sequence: TGCGCCAGCAGCAGGACAGGGGGTGCCGGGGAGCTGTTTTTT. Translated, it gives CASSRTGGAGELFF.

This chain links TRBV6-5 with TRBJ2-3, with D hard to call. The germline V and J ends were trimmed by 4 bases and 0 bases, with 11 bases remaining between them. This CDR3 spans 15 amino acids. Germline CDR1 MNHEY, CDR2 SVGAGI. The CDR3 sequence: CASSFGEHSTDTQYF. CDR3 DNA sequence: TGTGCCAGCAGTTTTGGAGAACATAGCACAGATACGCAGTATTTT.

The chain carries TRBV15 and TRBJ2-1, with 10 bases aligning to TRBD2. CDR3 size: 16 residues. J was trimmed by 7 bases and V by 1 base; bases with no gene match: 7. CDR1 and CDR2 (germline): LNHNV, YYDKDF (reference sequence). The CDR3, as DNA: TGTGCCACCAGCAGAGCCCTAGCGGGAGAGAAAAATGAGCAGTTCTTC. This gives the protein CATSRALAGEKNEQFF. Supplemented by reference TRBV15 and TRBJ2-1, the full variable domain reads DAMVIQNPRYQVTQFGKPVTLSCSQTLNHNVMYWYQQKSSQAPKLLFHYYDKDFNNEADTPDNFQSRRPNTSFCFLDIRSPGLGDTAMYLCATSRALAGEKNEQFFGPGTRLTVL.

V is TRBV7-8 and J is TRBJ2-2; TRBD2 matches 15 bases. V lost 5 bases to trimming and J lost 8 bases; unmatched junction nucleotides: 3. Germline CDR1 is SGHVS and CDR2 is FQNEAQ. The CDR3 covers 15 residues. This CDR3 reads CASSLGTSGRGELFF. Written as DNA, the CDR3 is TGTGCCAGCAGCCTGGGGACTAGCGGGAGGGGGGAGCTGTTTTTT.

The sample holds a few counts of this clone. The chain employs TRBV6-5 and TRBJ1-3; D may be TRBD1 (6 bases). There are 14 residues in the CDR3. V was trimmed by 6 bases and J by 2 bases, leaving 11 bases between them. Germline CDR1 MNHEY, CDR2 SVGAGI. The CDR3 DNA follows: TGTGCCAGCAGGTACAGGGAGCCTGGAAACACCATATATTTT. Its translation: CASRYREPGNTIYF.

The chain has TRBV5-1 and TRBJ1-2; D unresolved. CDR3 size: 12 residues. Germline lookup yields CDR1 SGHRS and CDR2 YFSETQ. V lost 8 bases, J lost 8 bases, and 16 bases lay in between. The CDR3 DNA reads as TGCGCCAGTAGTCCGGGATCCCAAGGCTACACCTTC. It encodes CASSPGSQGYTF.

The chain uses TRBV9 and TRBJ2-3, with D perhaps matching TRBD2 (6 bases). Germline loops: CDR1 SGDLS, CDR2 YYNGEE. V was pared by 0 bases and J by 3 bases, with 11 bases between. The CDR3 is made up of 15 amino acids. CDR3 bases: TGTGCCAGCAGCGTAGGTGGCGGGGCGACAGATACGCAGTATTTT. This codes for CASSVGGGATDTQYF.

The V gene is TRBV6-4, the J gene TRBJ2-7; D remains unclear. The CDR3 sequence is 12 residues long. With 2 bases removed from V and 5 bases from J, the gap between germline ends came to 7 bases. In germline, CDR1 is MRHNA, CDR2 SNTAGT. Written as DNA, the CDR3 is TGTGCCAGCAGTGACGAGAAGAACGAGCAGTACTTC. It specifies CASSDEKNEQYF.